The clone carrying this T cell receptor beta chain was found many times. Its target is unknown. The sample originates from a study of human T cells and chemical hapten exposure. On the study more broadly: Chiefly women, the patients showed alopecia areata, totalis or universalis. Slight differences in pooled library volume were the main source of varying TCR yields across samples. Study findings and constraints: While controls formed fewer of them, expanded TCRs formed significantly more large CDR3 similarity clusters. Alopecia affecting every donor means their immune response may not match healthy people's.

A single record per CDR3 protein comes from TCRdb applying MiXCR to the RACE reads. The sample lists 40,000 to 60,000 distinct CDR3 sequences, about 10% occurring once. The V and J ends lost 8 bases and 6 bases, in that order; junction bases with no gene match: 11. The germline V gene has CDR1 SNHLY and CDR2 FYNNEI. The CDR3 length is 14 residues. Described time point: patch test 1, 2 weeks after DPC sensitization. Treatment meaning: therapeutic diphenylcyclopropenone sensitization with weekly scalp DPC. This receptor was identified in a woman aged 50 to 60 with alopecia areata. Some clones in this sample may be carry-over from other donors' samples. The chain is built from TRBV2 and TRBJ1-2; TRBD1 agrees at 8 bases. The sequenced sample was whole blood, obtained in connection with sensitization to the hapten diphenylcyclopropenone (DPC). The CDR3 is CASRTTGGRNGYTF. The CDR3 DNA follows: TGTGCCAGCCGGACTACAGGGGGTAGGAATGGCTACACCTTC.